This T cell receptor (beta chain) stems from a study of blood T cell repertoires in COVID-19. Looked up from germline, CDR1 is LNHDA and CDR2 is SQIVND (reference sequence). Deletions cut 8 bases from V and 1 base from J, with 7 bases between. This CDR3 comprises 12 residues. In the authors' methods: Reference gene primers were amplified, and this amplification served to estimate nucleated cell counts. The protocol was immunoSEQ multiplex PCR, while the TCRdb copy is restricted to in-frame clones and leaves out a portion. V and J calls and clone size are given by that table; D and trimming were obtained from the DNA. Of 150,000 to 200,000 clones in the sample, 88% were seen once.

This sequence originates from a woman aged 18-35 years who had recovered from COVID-19. Sequences were obtained from PBMCs or T cells enriched from blood (not recorded which). V gene TRBV19 combines with J gene TRBJ2-3; D ambiguous. The CDR3 DNA sequence: TGTGCCAGTTCGCCAGGCACAGATACGCAGTATTTT. Protein product: CASSPGTDTQYF.